This T cell receptor (beta chain) was captured in a study of vaccination and CD4 T cells after COVID-19. Study in general: With several mild cases and one severe, convalescent patients were SARS-CoV-2 positive by nasal swab PCR. Some control cultures received a CEFX pool, which served as the positive control. Others received an HIV-1 Nef pool or no peptide.

To note about this clonotype: What it binds is not known.

Treatment specified: roughly ten-day PBMC culture with coronavirus spike peptide pools or control peptides (ViraFEST assay). Peptide-pool expansion of antigen-specific T cells preceded TCR sequencing in ViraFEST. An Oncomine TCR Beta short-read assay was used to sequence the DNA from cultured CD4+ T cells. TCRdb recomputed calls from the PCR reads with MiXCR, one row per CDR3 protein. Among 20,000 to 25,000 distinct CDR3 sequences listed, roughly 50% were seen once. Germline V gene sequence: CDR1 SGHVS, CDR2 FQNEAQ. Trimming removed 1 base from V and 0 bases from J; junction bases left unmatched: 8. This CDR3 is built from 18 residues.

The V call is TRBV7-8, the J call TRBJ2-1; 8 nucleotides match TRBD1. Sample: CD4+ T cells from blood, cultured in vitro. The TCR originated in a human donor who had recovered from COVID-19. CDR3 residues: CASSLGPGGQSSYNEQFF. In DNA form, the CDR3 reads TGTGCCAGCAGCTTAGGGCCAGGGGGCCAGAGCTCCTACAATGAGCAGTTCTTC.